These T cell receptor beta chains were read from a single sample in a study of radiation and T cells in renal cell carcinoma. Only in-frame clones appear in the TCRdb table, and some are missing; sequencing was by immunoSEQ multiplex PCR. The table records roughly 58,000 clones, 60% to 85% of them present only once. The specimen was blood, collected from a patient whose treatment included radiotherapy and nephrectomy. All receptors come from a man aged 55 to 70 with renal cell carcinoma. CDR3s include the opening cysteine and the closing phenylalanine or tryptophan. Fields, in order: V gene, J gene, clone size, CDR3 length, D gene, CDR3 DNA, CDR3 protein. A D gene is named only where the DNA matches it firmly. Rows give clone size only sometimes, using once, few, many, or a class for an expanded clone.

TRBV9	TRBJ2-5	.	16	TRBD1	TGTGCCAGCAGCCCCCGGACAGGGGGCTCCCAAGAGACCCAGTACTTC	CASSPRTGGSQETQYF
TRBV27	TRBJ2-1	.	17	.	TGTGCCAGCAGTTCGTCCTGGGTTCGGGCCACACGCAATGAGCAGTTCTTC	CASSSSWVRATRNEQFF
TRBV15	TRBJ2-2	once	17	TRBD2	TGTGCCACCAGCAGAGGACTAGCGGGAACGAACACCGGGGAGCTGTTTTTT	CATSRGLAGTNTGELFF
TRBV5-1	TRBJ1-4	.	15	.	TGCGCCAGCAGCTTACCTATCGGGGAGAATGAAAAACTGTTTTTT	CASSLPIGENEKLFF
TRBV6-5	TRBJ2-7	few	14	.	TGTGCCAGCAGTGACCGATGGTGGGGCTCCGAGCAGTACTTC	CASSDRWWGSEQYF
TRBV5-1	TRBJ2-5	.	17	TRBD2	TGCGCCAGCAGCCTGGGACTAGCGACCGAGATCCAAGAGACCCAGTACTTC	CASSLGLATEIQETQYF
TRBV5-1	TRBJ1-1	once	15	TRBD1	TGCGCCAGCAGTTCCTATGGGACAGGCGGCACTGAAGCTTTCTTT	CASSSYGTGGTEAFF
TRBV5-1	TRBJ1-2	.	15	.	TGCGCCAGCAGCCCTGACGTAGGGGTTAACTATGGCTACACCTTC	CASSPDVGVNYGYTF
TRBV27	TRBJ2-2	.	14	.	TGTGCCAGCAGTCTCCAAGAGGGTGGCGGGGAGCTGTTTTTT	CASSLQEGGGELFF
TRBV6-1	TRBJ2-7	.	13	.	TGTGCCAGCATAAGACCGAATTCGCTCGAGCAGTACTTC	CASIRPNSLEQYF
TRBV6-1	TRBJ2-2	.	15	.	TGTGCCAGCAGTGAAAGGGCAGGGAACACCGGGGAGCTGTTTTTT	CASSERAGNTGELFF
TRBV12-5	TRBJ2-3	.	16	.	TGTGCTAGTGGTCACGGGGACACAGGGTTAACAGATACGCAGTATTTT	CASGHGDTGLTDTQYF
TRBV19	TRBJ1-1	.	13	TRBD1	TGTGCCAGTAGGATTGGGACAGCTAACGAAGCTTTCTTT	CASRIGTANEAFF
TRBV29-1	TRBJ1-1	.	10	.	TGCAGCGTTGGGGGGACTGAAGCTTTCTTT	CSVGGTEAFF
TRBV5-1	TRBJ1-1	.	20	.	TGCGCCAGCAGCCCGGGTCAGGGGACCTACCGTCTAGACCTGAACACTGAAGCTTTCTTT	CASSPGQGTYRLDLNTEAFF
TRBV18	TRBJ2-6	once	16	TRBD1	TGTGCCAGCTCACCAACAGGGGTAGGTGGGGCCAACGTCCTGACTTTC	CASSPTGVGGANVLTF
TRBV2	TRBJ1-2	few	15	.	TGTGCCAGCAGTTACACTCGACAGGATCTGCAGGGCTACACCTTC	CASSYTRQDLQGYTF
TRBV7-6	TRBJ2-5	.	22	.	TGTGCCAGCAGCTTAGGTTATGCGACTGGAAGTAGTATGGTCCCGGGTGAAGAGACCCAGTACTTC	CASSLGYATGSSMVPGEETQYF
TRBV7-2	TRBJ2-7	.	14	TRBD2	TGTGCCAGCAGCCCCCGGGGGGGGCGATACGAGCAGTACTTC	CASSPRGGRYEQYF
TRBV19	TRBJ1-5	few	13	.	TGTGCCAGTAGTGGTGGGGTCAATCAGCCCCAGCATTTT	CASSGGVNQPQHF
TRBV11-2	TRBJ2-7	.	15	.	TGTGCCAGCAGCTTTGATCGGGGGACCTCCTACGAGCAGTACTTC	CASSFDRGTSYEQYF
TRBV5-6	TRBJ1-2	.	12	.	TGTGCCAGCAGCTTGGGCTGGGATGGCTACACCTTC	CASSLGWDGYTF
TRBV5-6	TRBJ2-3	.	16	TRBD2	TGTGCCAGCAGCGCACCCCTAGCGGGGGACACAGATACGCAGTATTTT	CASSAPLAGDTDTQYF
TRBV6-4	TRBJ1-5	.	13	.	TGTGCCAGCAGCGAAGGCGCAGGGCAGCCCCAGCATTTT	CASSEGAGQPQHF
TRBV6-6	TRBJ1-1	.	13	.	TGTGCCAGCGGGGACCTCATTCTCACTGAAGCTTTCTTT	CASGDLILTEAFF
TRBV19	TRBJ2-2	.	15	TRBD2	TGTGCCAGTAGTATTAGCGGGAGGGGCACCGGGGAGCTGTTTTTT	CASSISGRGTGELFF
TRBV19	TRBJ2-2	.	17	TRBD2	TGTGCCAGTAGCCCGGGACTAGCGGGAGGGAACACCGGGGAGCTGTTTTTT	CASSPGLAGGNTGELFF
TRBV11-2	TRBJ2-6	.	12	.	TGTGCCAGCTCTTCTGGGGCCAACGTCCTGACTTTC	CASSSGANVLTF
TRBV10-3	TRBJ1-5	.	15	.	TGTGCCATCAGTCAGTCAAACGACGGCAATCAGCCCCAGCATTTT	CAISQSNDGNQPQHF